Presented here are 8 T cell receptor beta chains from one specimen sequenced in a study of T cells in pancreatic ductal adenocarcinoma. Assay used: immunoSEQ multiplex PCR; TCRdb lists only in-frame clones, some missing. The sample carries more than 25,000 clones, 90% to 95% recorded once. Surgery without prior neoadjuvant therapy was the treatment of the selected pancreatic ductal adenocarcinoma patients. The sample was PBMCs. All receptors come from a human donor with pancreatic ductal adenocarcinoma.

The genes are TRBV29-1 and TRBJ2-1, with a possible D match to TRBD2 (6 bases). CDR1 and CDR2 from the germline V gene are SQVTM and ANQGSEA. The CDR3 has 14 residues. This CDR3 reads CSALGGSSYNEQFF. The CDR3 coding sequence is TGCAGTGCTCTGGGGGGAAGCTCCTACAATGAGCAGTTCTTC.

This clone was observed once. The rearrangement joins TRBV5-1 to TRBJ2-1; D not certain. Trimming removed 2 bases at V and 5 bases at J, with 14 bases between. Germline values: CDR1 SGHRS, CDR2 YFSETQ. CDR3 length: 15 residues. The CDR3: CASSFGLSDDNEQFF. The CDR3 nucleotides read TGCGCCAGCAGCTTCGGCCTTTCCGATGACAATGAGCAGTTCTTC.

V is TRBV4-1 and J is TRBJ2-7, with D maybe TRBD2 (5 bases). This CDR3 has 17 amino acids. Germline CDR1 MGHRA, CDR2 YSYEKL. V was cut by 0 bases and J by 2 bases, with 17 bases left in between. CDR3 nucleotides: TGCGCCAGCAGCCAAGATTCGCGCCTAGCCTCCACCTACGAGCAGTACTTC. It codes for CASSQDSRLASTYEQYF.

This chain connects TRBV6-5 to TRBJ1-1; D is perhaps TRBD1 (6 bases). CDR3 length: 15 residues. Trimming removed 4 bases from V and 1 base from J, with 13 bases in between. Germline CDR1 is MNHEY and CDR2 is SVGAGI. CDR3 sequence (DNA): TGTGCCAGCAGTTTAGGGGGGTCGGGGAACACTGAAGCTTTCTTT. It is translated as CASSLGGSGNTEAFF.

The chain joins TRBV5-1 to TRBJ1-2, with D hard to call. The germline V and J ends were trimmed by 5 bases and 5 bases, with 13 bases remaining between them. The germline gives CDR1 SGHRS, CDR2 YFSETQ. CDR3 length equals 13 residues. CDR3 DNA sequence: TGCGCCAGCAGTGCAGCTCGGGGTTATGGCTACACCTTC. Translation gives CASSAARGYGYTF.

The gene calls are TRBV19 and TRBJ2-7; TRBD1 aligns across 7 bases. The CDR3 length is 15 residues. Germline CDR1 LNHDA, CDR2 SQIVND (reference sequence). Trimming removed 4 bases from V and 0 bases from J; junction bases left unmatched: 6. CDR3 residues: CASSTRRTGSYEQYF. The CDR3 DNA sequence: TGTGCCAGTAGTACTCGGAGGACAGGCTCCTACGAGCAGTACTTC.

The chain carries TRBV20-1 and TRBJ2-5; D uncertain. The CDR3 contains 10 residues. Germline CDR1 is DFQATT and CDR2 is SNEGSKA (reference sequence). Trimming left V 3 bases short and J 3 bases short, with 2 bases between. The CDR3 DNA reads TGCAGTGCTAGGAAAGAGACCCAGTACTTC. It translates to CSARKETQYF.

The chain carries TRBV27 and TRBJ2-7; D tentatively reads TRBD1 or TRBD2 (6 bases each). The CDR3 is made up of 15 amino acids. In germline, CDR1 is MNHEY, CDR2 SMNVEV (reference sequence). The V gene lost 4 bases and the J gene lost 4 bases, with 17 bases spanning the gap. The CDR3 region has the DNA TGTGCCAGCAGTTGGGGGCGGGGTGGAGCTTACGAGCAGTACTTC. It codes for CASSWGRGGAYEQYF.